A single sample gave rise to the 2 T cell receptor beta chains below, sequenced in a study of technical replicates of blood from a few donors. Method: immunoSEQ multiplex PCR; TCRdb's copy keeps in-frame clones and lacks some. The repertoire has over 75,000 clones, under 97% of them found once; the top ten carry 0.22%. Sequencing input: T cells isolated from PBMCs. Receptors originate from a human donor in good health.

This rearrangement joins TRBV2 to TRBJ1-2; no reliable D call. Per germline, CDR1 SNHLY and CDR2 FYNNEI. The CDR3 has 14 amino acids. V was trimmed by 4 bases and J by 4 bases, leaving 13 bases between them. CDR3 protein: CASSGVRVGYGYTF. CDR3 bases: TGTGCCAGCAGTGGTGTCCGGGTGGGCTATGGCTACACCTTC. Filled out from reference TRBV2 and TRBJ1-2, the complete variable domain reads EPEVTQTPSHQVTQMGQEVILRCVPISNHLYFYWYRQILGQKVEFLVSFYNNEISEKSEIFDDQFSVERPDGSNFTLKIRSTKLEDSAMYFCASSGVRVGYGYTFGSGTRLTVV.

This clone has a single count. V gene TRBV15 combines with J gene TRBJ2-1; TRBD1 matches 7 bases. The CDR3 is 15 residues long. V was clipped by 0 bases and J by 6 bases; unmatched bases: 5. Germline CDR1 LNHNV, CDR2 YYDKDF (reference sequence). The CDR3 loop is CATSRDTDRVNEQFF. In DNA form, the CDR3 reads TGTGCCACCAGCAGAGATACTGACAGGGTCAATGAGCAGTTCTTC.